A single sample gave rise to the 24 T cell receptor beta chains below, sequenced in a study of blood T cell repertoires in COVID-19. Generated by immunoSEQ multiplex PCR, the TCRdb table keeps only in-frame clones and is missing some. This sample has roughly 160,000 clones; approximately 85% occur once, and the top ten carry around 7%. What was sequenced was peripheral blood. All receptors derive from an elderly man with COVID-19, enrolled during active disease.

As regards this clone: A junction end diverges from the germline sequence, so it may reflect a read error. CDR3 in DNA: TGTGCCAGCAGAGAAGAGACAGGGAGGGAGACCCAGTACTTC. Translation: CASREETGRETQYF. The chain couples TRBV6-1 to TRBJ2-5; D is possibly TRBD1 (7 bases). Germline V gives CDR1 MNHNS, CDR2 SASEGT. The CDR3 has 14 amino acids.

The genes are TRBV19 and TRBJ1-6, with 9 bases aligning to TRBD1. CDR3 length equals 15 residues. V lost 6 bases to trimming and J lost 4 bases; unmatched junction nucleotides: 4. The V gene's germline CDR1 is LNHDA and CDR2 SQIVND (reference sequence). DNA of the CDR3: TGTGCCAGTAGCAGGACAGGGGTATATAATTCACCCCTCCACTTT. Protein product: CASSRTGVYNSPLHF.

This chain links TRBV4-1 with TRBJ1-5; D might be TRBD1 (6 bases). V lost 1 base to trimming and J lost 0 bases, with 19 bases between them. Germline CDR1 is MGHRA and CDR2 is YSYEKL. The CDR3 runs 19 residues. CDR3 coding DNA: TGCGCCAGCAGCCAAGTTGGGTCAGGGGCGACGGCTAGCAATCAGCCCCAGCATTTT. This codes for CASSQVGSGATASNQPQHF.

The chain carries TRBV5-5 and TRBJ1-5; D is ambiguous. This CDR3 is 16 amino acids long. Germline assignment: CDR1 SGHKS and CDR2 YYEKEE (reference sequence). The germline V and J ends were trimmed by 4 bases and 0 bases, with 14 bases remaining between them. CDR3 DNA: TGTGCCAGCAGCCCGCGCCGGGTGGATAGCAATCAGCCCCAGCATTTT. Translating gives CASSPRRVDSNQPQHF.

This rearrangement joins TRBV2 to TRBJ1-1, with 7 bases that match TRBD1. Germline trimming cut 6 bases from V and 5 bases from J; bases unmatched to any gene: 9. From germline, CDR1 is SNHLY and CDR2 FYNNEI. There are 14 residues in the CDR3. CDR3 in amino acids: CASSQQGIATEAFF. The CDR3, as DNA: TGTGCCAGCAGCCAACAGGGGATCGCGACTGAAGCTTTCTTT.

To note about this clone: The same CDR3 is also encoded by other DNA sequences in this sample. CDR3 residues: CASSPGTGRETQYF. CDR3 coding DNA: TGTGCCAGCAGCCCCGGGACAGGGAGAGAGACCCAGTACTTC. The V and J genes are TRBV7-9 and TRBJ2-5; TRBD1 matches 9 bases. V gave up 5 bases and J gave up 4 bases; unmatched junction bases: 5. There are 14 residues in the CDR3. CDR1 and CDR2 from the germline V gene are SEHNR and FQNEAQ (reference sequence).

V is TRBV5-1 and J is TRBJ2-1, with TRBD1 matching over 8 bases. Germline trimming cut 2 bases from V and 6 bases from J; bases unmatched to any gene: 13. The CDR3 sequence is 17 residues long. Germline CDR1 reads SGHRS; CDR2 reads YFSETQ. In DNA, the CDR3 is TGCGCCAGCAGCTTTAAGTCCGGCGGGACAGGACCCAATGAGCAGTTCTTC. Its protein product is CASSFKSGGTGPNEQFF. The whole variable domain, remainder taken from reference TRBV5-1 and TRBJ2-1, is KAGVTQTPRYLIKTRGQQVTLSCSPISGHRSVSWYQQTPGQGLQFLFEYFSETQRNKGNFPGRFSGRQFSNSRSEMNVSTLELGDSALYLCASSFKSGGTGPNEQFFGPGTRLTVL.

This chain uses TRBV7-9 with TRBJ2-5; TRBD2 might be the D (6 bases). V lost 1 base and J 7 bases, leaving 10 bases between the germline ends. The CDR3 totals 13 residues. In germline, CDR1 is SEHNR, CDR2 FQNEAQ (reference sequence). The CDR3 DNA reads TGTGCCAGCAGCTTAGAAGCGGGCGGGACCCAGTACTTC. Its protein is CASSLEAGGTQYF.

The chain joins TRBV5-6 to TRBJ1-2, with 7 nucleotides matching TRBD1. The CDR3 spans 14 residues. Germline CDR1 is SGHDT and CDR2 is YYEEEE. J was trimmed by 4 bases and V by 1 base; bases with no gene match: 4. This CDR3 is CASSLHRGSYGYTF. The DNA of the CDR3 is TGTGCCAGCAGCTTGCACAGGGGTAGCTATGGCTACACCTTC.

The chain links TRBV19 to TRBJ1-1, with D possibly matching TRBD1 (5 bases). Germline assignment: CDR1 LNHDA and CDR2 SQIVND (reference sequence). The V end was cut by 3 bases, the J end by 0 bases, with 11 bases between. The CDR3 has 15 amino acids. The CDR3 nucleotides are TGTGCCAGTAGTATTCAGGGTTCCTTGAACACTGAAGCTTTCTTT. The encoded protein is CASSIQGSLNTEAFF.

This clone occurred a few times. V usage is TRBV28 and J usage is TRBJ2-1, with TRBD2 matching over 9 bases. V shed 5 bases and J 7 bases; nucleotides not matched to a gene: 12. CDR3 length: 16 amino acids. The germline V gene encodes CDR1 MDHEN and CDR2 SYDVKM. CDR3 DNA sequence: TGTGCCAGCAGTCCGCTTAGCGGGGGCCAAACAAATGAGCAGTTCTTC. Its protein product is CASSPLSGGQTNEQFF.

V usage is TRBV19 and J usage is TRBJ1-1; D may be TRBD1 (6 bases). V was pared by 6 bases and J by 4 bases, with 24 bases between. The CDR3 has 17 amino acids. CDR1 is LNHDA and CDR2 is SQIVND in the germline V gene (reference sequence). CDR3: CASSKTGPALVPTEAFF. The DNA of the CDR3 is TGTGCCAGTAGCAAGACAGGACCCGCTCTGGTCCCCACTGAAGCTTTCTTT.

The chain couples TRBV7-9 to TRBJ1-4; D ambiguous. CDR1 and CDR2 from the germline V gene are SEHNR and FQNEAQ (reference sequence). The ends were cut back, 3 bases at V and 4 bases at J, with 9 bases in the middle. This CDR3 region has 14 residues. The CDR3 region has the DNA TGTGCCAGCAGCTTTTGGCAGTTTAATGAAAAACTGTTTTTT. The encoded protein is CASSFWQFNEKLFF.

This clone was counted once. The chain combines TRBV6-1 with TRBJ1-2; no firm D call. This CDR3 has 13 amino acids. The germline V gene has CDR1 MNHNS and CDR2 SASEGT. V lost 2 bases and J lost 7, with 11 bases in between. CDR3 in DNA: TGTGCCAGCAGTGAAAGTCAACTTGGTGGCTACACCTTC. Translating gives CASSESQLGGYTF.

CDR3: CASSFEGSGANVLTF. CDR3 sequence (DNA): TGTGCCAGCAGCTTTGAGGGATCCGGGGCCAACGTCCTGACTTTC. V usage is TRBV5-5 and J usage is TRBJ2-6; D may be TRBD2 (5 bases). The CDR3 consists of 15 residues. V lost 2 bases and J lost 4, with 10 bases in between. CDR1 and CDR2 (germline): SGHKS, YYEKEE (reference sequence).

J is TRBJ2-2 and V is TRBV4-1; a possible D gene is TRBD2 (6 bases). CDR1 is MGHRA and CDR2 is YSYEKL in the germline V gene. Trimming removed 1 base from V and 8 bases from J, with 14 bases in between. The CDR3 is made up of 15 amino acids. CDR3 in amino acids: CASSQGNAGMGELFF. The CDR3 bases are TGCGCCAGCAGCCAAGGAAACGCGGGAATGGGGGAGCTGTTTTTT.

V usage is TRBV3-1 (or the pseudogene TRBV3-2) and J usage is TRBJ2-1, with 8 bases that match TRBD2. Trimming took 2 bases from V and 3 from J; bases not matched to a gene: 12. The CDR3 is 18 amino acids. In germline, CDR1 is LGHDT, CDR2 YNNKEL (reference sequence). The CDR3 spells CASSQPFSSGRIYNEQFF. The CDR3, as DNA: TGTGCCAGCAGCCAACCTTTTTCTAGCGGGCGAATCTACAATGAGCAGTTCTTC.

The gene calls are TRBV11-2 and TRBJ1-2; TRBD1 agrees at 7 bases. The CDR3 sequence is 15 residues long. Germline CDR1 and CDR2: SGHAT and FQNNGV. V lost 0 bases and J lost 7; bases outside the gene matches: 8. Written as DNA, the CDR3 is TGTGCCAGCAGCTTAGATCAGACAGGGTGGGGTGGCTACACCTTC. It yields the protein CASSLDQTGWGGYTF.

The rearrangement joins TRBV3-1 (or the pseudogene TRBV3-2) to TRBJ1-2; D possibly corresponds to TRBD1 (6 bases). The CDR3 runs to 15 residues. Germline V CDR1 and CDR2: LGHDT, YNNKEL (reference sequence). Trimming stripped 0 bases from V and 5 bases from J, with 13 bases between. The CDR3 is CASSQEIGQGYGYTF. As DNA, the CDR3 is TGTGCCAGCAGCCAAGAAATCGGCCAGGGGTATGGCTACACCTTC.

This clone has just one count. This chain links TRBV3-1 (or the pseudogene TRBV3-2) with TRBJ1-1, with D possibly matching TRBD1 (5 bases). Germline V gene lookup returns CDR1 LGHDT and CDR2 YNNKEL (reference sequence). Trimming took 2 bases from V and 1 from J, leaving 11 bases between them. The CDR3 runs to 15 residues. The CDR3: CASSQHGGANTEAFF. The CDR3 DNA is TGTGCCAGCAGCCAACACGGTGGGGCGAACACTGAAGCTTTCTTT.

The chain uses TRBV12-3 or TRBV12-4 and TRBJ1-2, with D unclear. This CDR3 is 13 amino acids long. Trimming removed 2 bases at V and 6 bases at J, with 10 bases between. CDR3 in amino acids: CASSLYTRDGYTF. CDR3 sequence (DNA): TGTGCCAGCAGTTTATATACGAGGGATGGCTACACCTTC.

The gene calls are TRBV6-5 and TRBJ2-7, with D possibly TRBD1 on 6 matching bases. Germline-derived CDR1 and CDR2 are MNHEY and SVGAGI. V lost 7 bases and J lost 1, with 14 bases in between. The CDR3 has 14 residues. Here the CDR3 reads CASKGGQGSYEQYF. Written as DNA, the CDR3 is TGTGCCAGCAAAGGGGGTCAGGGTTCCTACGAGCAGTACTTC.

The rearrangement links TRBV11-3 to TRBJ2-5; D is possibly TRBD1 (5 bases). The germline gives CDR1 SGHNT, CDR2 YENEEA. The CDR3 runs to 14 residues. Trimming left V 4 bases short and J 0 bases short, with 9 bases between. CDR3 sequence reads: CASSSSGYQETQYF. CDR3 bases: TGTGCCAGCAGCTCTTCAGGGTACCAAGAGACCCAGTACTTC.

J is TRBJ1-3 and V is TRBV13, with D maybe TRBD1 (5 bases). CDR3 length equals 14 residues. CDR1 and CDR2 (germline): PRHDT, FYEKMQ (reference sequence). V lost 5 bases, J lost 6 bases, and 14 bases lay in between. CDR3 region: CASSQGRIENTIYF. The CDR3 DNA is TGTGCCAGCAGCCAGGGAAGGATAGAAAACACCATATATTTT.